The 25 T cell receptor beta chains presented below share a single source sample, sequenced in a study of CD8+ T cells in alopecia areata. The sequencing template was cDNA reverse transcribed from extracted RNA. Data came from immunoSEQ multiplex PCR; TCRdb stores just in-frame clones and leaves some out. Among about 130,000 clones listed, roughly 61% were seen once. The specimen was CD4+ T cells sorted from blood, collected at week 0. The receptors shown here come from a human donor with alopecia areata.

This clone was seen only once. In DNA form, the CDR3 reads TGTGCCTGGAGTCCTGACAGGGGAGGTGGCTACACCTTC. Translating gives CAWSPDRGGGYTF. The chain uses TRBV30 and TRBJ1-2; 8 bases are a match to TRBD1. J was trimmed by 7 bases and V by 2 bases; bases with no gene match: 6. The CDR3 totals 13 residues. Germline V CDR1 and CDR2: GTSNPN, SVGIG (reference sequence).

This chain joins TRBV18 and TRBJ1-2, with 9 bases that match TRBD1. This CDR3 contains 13 residues. V lost 3 bases and J lost 8; bases outside the gene matches: 4. Germline loops: CDR1 KGHSH, CDR2 LQKENI. The CDR3 sequence: CASSPGQGSGYTF. The CDR3, as DNA: TGTGCCAGCTCACCGGGACAGGGTTCAGGCTACACCTTC.

This clone has just a few counts. This sequence joins TRBV7-6 and TRBJ1-2; the D gene is possibly TRBD1 (5 bases). V lost 0 bases, J lost 6 bases, and 5 bases lay in between. Germline loops: CDR1 SGHVS, CDR2 FNYEAQ. The CDR3 is 12 residues long. The CDR3 bases are TGTGCCAGCAGCTTAGCGGGGGATGGCTACACCTTC. Its protein product is CASSLAGDGYTF.

The chain employs TRBV5-1 and TRBJ2-7, with TRBD1 identical over 7 bases. Germline CDR1 is SGHRS and CDR2 is YFSETQ. This CDR3 region has 13 residues. V was pared by 3 bases and J by 3 bases, with 3 bases of the junction left unmatched. As DNA, the CDR3 is TGCGCCAGCAGCTCGGGACAGAGCTACGAGCAGTACTTC. Encoded protein: CASSSGQSYEQYF.

This clone was observed at least ten times. The V call is TRBV7-2, the J call TRBJ2-1; the D is unclear. This CDR3 contains 11 residues. Trimming cost V 1 base and J 13 bases, with 8 bases left between them. Germline CDR1 SGHTA, CDR2 FQGNSA. The CDR3 loop reads CASSLDYLQFF. CDR3 in DNA: TGTGCCAGCAGCTTAGACTACCTCCAGTTCTTC.

The J gene is TRBJ2-7, the V gene TRBV5-4; D is unresolved. Germline CDR1 reads SGHNT; CDR2 reads YYREEE (reference sequence). The length of the CDR3 is 16 residues. Trimming pared 0 bases from V and 2 bases from J, leaving 15 bases between. CDR3 amino acids: CASSLAGIGRTYEQYF. The DNA of the CDR3 is TGTGCCAGCAGCTTGGCCGGTATAGGCAGAACCTACGAGCAGTACTTC.

The rearrangement links TRBV19 to TRBJ1-1; TRBD1 agrees at 10 bases. Germline loops: CDR1 LNHDA, CDR2 SQIVND (reference sequence). Trimming cost V 3 bases and J 3 bases; bases outside gene matches: 4. This CDR3 contains 15 residues. The CDR3: CASSMEGTGDTEAFF. CDR3 DNA: TGTGCCAGTAGTATGGAAGGGACAGGGGACACTGAAGCTTTCTTT.

The chain employs TRBV14 and TRBJ2-2; D is perhaps TRBD2 (6 bases). Germline V CDR1 and CDR2: SGHDN, FVKESK. With 2 bases removed from V and 5 bases from J, the gap between germline ends came to 15 bases. The CDR3 contains 16 residues. Here the CDR3 DNA reads TGTGCCAGCAGCCAACGGAGGGGTACAGCAACCGGGGAGCTGTTTTTT. It encodes CASSQRRGTATGELFF.

The chain employs TRBV5-8 and TRBJ2-3; D gene uncertain. The length of the CDR3 is 13 residues. V gave up 4 bases and J gave up 1 base, with 7 bases separating them. The V gene's germline CDR1 is SGHTS and CDR2 YDEGEE. The CDR3 coding sequence is TGTGCCAGCAGCCGACTTCGCACAGATACGCAGTATTTT. Residues: CASSRLRTDTQYF.

This chain connects TRBV7-9 to TRBJ2-7, with D possibly being TRBD2 (6 bases). With 1 base removed from V and 0 bases from J, the gap between germline ends came to 10 bases. Germline V lookup: CDR1 SEHNR, CDR2 FQNEAQ (reference sequence). CDR3 length: 15 residues. The CDR3 DNA reads as TGTGCCAGCAGCTTAGGAGGGAGGAGCTCCTACGAGCAGTACTTC. Amino acid sequence: CASSLGGRSSYEQYF.

The chain is built from TRBV7-2 and TRBJ2-3; 7 nucleotides line up with TRBD1. The germline V gene encodes CDR1 SGHTA and CDR2 FQGNSA. CDR3 length: 16 amino acids. V lost 5 bases to trimming and J lost 1 base; unmatched junction nucleotides: 9. The CDR3 nucleotides read TGTGCCAGCAGCGTCCTCAGGGGGAGAGGCACAGATACGCAGTATTTT. It yields the protein CASSVLRGRGTDTQYF.

J is TRBJ2-1 and V is TRBV18; TRBD2 aligns across 7 bases. Unmatched junction bases numbered 5, after V lost 3 bases and J lost 9 bases. This CDR3 has 13 residues. CDR1 is KGHSH and CDR2 is LQKENI in the germline V gene. In DNA form, the CDR3 reads TGTGCCAGCTCACCCGGGACTATCGGTGAGCAGTTCTTC. Protein: CASSPGTIGEQFF.

CDR3 sequence (DNA): TGTGCCAGCAGCCTGCTCGGGACAGGGGATTTTTATGGCTACACCTTC. It translates to CASSLLGTGDFYGYTF. The chain has TRBV7-2 and TRBJ1-2; 10 nucleotides align to TRBD1. CDR3 length: 16 amino acids. J gave up 5 bases and V 5 bases, and 11 bases lay outside the gene matches. Germline V gives CDR1 SGHTA, CDR2 FQGNSA.

There are a few counts of this clone. The V call is TRBV6-5, the J call TRBJ1-2; D is unclear. The germline V gene encodes CDR1 MNHEY and CDR2 SVGAGI. The CDR3 is made up of 13 amino acids. V lost 4 bases, J lost 8 bases, and 14 bases lay in between. The CDR3 protein is CASSSRFSGGYTF. CDR3 bases: TGTGCCAGCAGTTCCAGATTTTCGGGGGGCTACACCTTC.

The chain combines TRBV28 with TRBJ2-1; D may match TRBD1 or TRBD2 (5 bases each). Germline CDR1 reads MDHEN; CDR2 reads SYDVKM. V gave up 6 bases and J gave up 6 bases, with 12 bases separating them. This CDR3 region has 13 residues. The CDR3, as DNA: TGTGCCAGCAGGCACCGGGACCGCAATGAGCAGTTCTTC. Amino acids: CASRHRDRNEQFF.

This chain connects TRBV4-3 to TRBJ2-5, with D tentatively TRBD2 (7 bases). CDR3 length: 14 amino acids. Germline V gene sequence: CDR1 LGHNA, CDR2 YSLEER. Trimming shortened V by 0 bases and J by 5 bases, and 10 bases separated the two germline ends. The CDR3 nucleotides are TGCGCCAGCAGCCAAGACGGGGGGCATGAGACCCAGTACTTC. Translation: CASSQDGGHETQYF.

CDR3 sequence reads: CASMGQGGDTQYF. As DNA, the CDR3 is TGTGCCAGCATGGGACAGGGCGGAGATACGCAGTATTTT. The chain links TRBV2 to TRBJ2-3; TRBD1 matches at 9 bases. The V gene's germline CDR1 is SNHLY and CDR2 FYNNEI. CDR3 size: 13 residues. Trimming cost V 7 bases and J 5 bases; bases outside gene matches: 4.

The count of this clone is one. The chain combines TRBV7-3 with TRBJ1-3; 7 bases agree with TRBD1. CDR1 is SGHTA and CDR2 is FQGTGA in the germline V gene. V shed 4 bases, J shed 0 bases, and the junction held 6 bases outside the gene matches. This CDR3 spans 16 amino acids. The CDR3 loop reads CASSSDRVGSGNTIYF. CDR3 DNA sequence: TGTGCCAGCAGCTCCGACAGGGTCGGCTCTGGAAACACCATATATTTT.

The chain's CDR3 is CASSLGRQSYEQYF. The CDR3, as DNA: TGTGCCAGCAGCTTAGGTAGACAGAGCTACGAGCAGTACTTC. The chain is built from TRBV7-2 and TRBJ2-7; D might be TRBD1 (5 bases). Deletions cut 1 base from V and 3 bases from J, with 10 bases between. The CDR3 contains 14 residues. The germline CDR1 and CDR2 sequences are SGHTA and FQGNSA. Based on the CDR3 plus reference TRBV7-2 and TRBJ2-7, the full variable domain is GAGVSQSPSNKVTEKGKDVELRCDPISGHTALYWYRQSLGQGLEFLIYFQGNSAPDKSGLPSDRFSAERTGGSVSTLTIQRTQQEDSAVYLCASSLGRQSYEQYFGPGTRLTVT.

This clone came up a few times. The chain carries TRBV29-1 and TRBJ2-1, with no clear D. This CDR3 is built from 11 residues. Germline loops: CDR1 SQVTM, CDR2 ANQGSEA. With 4 bases removed from V and 7 bases from J, the gap between germline ends came to 8 bases. The CDR3 DNA sequence: TGCAGCGTTGTCGTCATGAATGAGCAGTTCTTC. It specifies CSVVVMNEQFF.

The chain joins TRBV2 to TRBJ1-5; D possibly corresponds to TRBD1 (5 bases). V gave up 3 bases and J gave up 2 bases, with 8 bases separating them. The CDR3 loop spans 14 amino acids. In germline, CDR1 is SNHLY, CDR2 FYNNEI. CDR3: CASSDVGGNQPQHF. CDR3 bases: TGTGCCAGCAGTGACGTGGGGGGCAATCAGCCCCAGCATTTT.

The table lists this clone with a few counts. The chain is built from TRBV4-1 and TRBJ2-3, with 10 bases aligning to TRBD2. J was trimmed by 8 bases and V by 0 bases; bases with no gene match: 8. Germline V gives CDR1 MGHRA, CDR2 YSYEKL. This CDR3 comprises 16 residues. CDR3 sequence (DNA): TGCGCCAGCAGCCAAGAGGAGCGGGGGGGCCCGATTACGCAGTATTTT. Its translation: CASSQEERGGPITQYF.

This chain uses TRBV30 with TRBJ1-2; weak D call: TRBD1 (5 bases). The CDR3 covers 14 residues. In germline, CDR1 is GTSNPN, CDR2 SVGIG (reference sequence). CDR3 nucleotide sequence: TGTGCTCGGGGGGGTGGCAGCCCTAACTATGGCTACACCTTC. It translates to CARGGGSPNYGYTF.

This clone appeared once. The V call is TRBV12-5, the J call TRBJ2-5, with D perhaps TRBD2 (6 bases). This CDR3 comprises 14 residues. Germline assignment: CDR1 LGHNT and CDR2 FRNRAP. Trimming removed 0 bases at V and 7 bases at J, with 12 bases between. CDR3 in amino acids: CASGLVGVGGTQYF. The CDR3 DNA sequence: TGTGCTAGTGGTTTGGTAGGTGTGGGGGGGACCCAGTACTTC.

The V and J genes are TRBV2 and TRBJ2-3; 7 positions agree with TRBD2. Germline V lookup: CDR1 SNHLY, CDR2 FYNNEI. The CDR3 sequence is 18 residues long. V trimming: 1 base; J trimming: 3 bases; junction bases outside the gene matches: 13. CDR3 nucleotide sequence: TGTGCCAGCAGTGAAGAAGGGAAAAGGGCTAGCGGTACAGATACGCAGTATTTT. Encoded protein: CASSEEGKRASGTDTQYF.